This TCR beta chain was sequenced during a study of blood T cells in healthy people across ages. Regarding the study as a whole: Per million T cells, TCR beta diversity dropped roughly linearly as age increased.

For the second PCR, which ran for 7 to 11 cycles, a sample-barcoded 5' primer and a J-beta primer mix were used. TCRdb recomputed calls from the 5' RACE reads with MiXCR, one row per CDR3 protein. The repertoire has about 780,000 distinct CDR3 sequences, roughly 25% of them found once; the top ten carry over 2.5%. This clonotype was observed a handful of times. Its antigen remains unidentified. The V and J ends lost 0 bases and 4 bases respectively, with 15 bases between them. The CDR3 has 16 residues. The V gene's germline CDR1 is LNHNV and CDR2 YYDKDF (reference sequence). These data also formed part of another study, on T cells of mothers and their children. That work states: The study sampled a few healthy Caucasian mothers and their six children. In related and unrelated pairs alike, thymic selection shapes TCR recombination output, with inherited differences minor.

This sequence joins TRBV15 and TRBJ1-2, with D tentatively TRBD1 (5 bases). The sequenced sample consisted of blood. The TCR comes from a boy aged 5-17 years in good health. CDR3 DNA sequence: TGTGCCACCAGCAGAGACCGGGGCCCGGACCCCTATGGCTACACCTTC. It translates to CATSRDRGPDPYGYTF.